What follows are 5 T cell receptor beta chains derived from one specimen sequenced in a study of CD8+ T cells in alopecia areata. Reverse transcription of extracted RNA yielded cDNA, which provided the sequencing template. Produced via immunoSEQ multiplex PCR; TCRdb's table is partial and in-frame only. The sample has 150,000 to 200,000 clones; 60% are singletons. Sample treatment: oral pan-JAK inhibitor, 5-10 mg twice daily. This specimen was CD4+ T cells sorted from blood, taken at week 24, from a patient treated with tofacitinib. The source of these receptors is a human donor with alopecia areata.

This clone occurred once. This chain joins TRBV5-6 and TRBJ1-1; the D gene is possibly TRBD1 (6 bases). Germline-derived CDR1 and CDR2 are SGHDT and YYEEEE. The germline V and J ends were trimmed by 3 bases and 6 bases, with 9 bases remaining between them. The CDR3 is 12 residues long. The CDR3 DNA reads TGTGCCAGCAGCTCGACAGGTCCTGAAGCTTTCTTT. Translated, it gives CASSSTGPEAFF.

The CDR3 sequence: CSVVSGPGNTIYF. The CDR3 DNA reads TGCAGCGTTGTCTCAGGGCCTGGAAACACCATATATTTT. The rearrangement joins TRBV29-1 to TRBJ1-3, with D maybe TRBD1 (5 bases). This CDR3 comprises 13 residues. CDR1 SQVTM and CDR2 ANQGSEA come from the germline V gene. Trimming took off 4 bases at V and 2 bases at J, with 9 bases between the two ends. Combining the CDR3 with reference TRBV29-1 and TRBJ1-3 gives the whole variable domain SAVISQKPSRDICQRGTSLTIQCQVDSQVTMMFWYRQQPGQSLTLIATANQGSEATYESGFVIDKFPISRPNLTFSTLTVSNMSPEDSSIYLCSVVSGPGNTIYFGEGSWLTVV.

The V call is TRBV29-1, the J call TRBJ2-7, with TRBD2 matching 7 bases. Germline values: CDR1 SQVTM, CDR2 ANQGSEA. There are 17 residues in the CDR3. The ends lost 6 bases at V and 1 base at J; junction bases unmatched: 18. CDR3 DNA sequence: TGCAGCGTCCATTCTGGGGAGCCTAGCGGAAATTCCTACGAGCAGTACTTC. Translated, it gives CSVHSGEPSGNSYEQYF.

This clone was recorded once. This chain links TRBV25-1 with TRBJ1-5; D not certain. V shed 3 bases and J shed 2 bases, with 5 bases lying between them. The CDR3 sequence is 13 residues long. CDR1 and CDR2 from the germline V gene are MGHDK and SYGVNS. The CDR3 loop is CASSDRGNQPQHF. Written as DNA, the CDR3 is TGTGCCAGCAGTGATAGAGGCAATCAGCCCCAGCATTTT.

V is TRBV5-1 and J is TRBJ1-4; D uncertain. The CDR3 is made up of 16 amino acids. Germline V gene data show CDR1 as SGHRS and CDR2 as YFSETQ. V lost 0 bases to trimming and J lost 0 bases, with 9 bases between them. The CDR3 DNA sequence: TGCGCCAGCAGCTTGGGTAGCAGTGCAACTAATGAAAAACTGTTTTTT. Residues: CASSLGSSATNEKLFF. Full variable domain (outside the CDR3, taken from reference TRBV5-1 and TRBJ1-4): KAGVTQTPRYLIKTRGQQVTLSCSPISGHRSVSWYQQTPGQGLQFLFEYFSETQRNKGNFPGRFSGRQFSNSRSEMNVSTLELGDSALYLCASSLGSSATNEKLFFGSGTQLSVL.